One T cell receptor (beta chain) is described in this entry. Its antigen is undetermined. The sample contains more than one DNA sequence encoding this CDR3. PCR used 60 Vbeta primers and 13 Jbeta primers. TCRdb's copy holds only in-frame clones and misses some; the assay was immunoSEQ multiplex PCR. The table has about 38,000 clones, 66% seen once; the top ten hold roughly 18%. Each of the donors was a healthy bone marrow donor. This sample was included in a study of cytomegalovirus exposure and HLA in healthy donors. Findings and caveats of the study: A later analysis linked 15,000 to 20,000 TCR beta sequences to HLA alleles at 0.05 false discovery rate. Later genetic work tied a missense DCLRE1C variant to beta-chain V and J trimming. Listed as cytomegalovirus-associated were 150 to 200 TCR beta chains.

Trimming removed 1 base at V and 0 bases at J, with 7 bases between. The CDR3 runs to 15 residues. Germline CDR1 is SGHTA and CDR2 is FQGNSA. This rearrangement joins TRBV7-2 to TRBJ1-5; D not resolved. The sequenced sample was PBMCs. The TCR comes from a man aged 45 to 65 in good health and CMV-seropositive. The CDR3 here is CASSLDRDSNQPQHF. The CDR3 region has the DNA TGTGCCAGCAGCTTAGACAGAGATAGCAATCAGCCCCAGCATTTT.